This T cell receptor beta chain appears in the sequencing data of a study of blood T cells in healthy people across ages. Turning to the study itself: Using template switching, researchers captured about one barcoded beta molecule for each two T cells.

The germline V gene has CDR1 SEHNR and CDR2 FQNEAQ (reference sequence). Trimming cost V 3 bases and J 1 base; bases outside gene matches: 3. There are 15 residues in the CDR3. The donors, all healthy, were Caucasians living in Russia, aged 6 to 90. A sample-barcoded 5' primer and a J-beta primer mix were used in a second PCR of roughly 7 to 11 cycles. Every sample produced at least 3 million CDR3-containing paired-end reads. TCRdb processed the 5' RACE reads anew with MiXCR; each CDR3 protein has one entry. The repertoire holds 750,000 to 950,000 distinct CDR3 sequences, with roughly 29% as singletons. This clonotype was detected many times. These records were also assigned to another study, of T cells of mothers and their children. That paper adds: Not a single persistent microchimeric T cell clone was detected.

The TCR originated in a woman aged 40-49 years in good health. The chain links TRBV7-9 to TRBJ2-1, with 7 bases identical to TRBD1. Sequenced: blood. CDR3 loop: CASSFTGESYNEQFF. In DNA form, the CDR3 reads TGTGCCAGCAGCTTTACAGGGGAATCCTACAATGAGCAGTTCTTC. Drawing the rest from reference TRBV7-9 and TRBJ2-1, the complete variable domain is DTGVSQNPRHKITKRGQNVTFRCDPISEHNRLYWYRQTLGQGPEFLTYFQNEAQLEKSRLLSDRFSAERPKGSFSTLEIQRTEQGDSAMYLCASSFTGESYNEQFFGPGTRLTVL.